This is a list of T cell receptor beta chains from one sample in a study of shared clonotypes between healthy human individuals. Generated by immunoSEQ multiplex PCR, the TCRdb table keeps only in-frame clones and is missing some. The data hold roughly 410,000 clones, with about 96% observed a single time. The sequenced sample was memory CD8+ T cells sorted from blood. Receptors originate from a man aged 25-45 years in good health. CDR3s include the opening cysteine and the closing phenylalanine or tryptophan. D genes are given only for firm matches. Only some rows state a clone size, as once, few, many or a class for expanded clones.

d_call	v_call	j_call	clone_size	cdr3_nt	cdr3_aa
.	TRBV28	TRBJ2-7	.	TGTGCCAGCAGTACCTTCTACGAGCAGTACTTC	CASSTFYEQYF
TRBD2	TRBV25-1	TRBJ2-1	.	TGTGCCAGCAGTGAAATGGGACTAGCGGATGAGCAGTTCTTC	CASSEMGLADEQFF
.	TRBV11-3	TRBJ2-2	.	TGTGCCAGCAGCTTAGGGGTCACCGGGGAGCTGTTTTTT	CASSLGVTGELFF
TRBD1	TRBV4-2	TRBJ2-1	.	TGTGCCAGCAGATCGTTTGGGGACAGCACTAATGAGCAGTTCTTC	CASRSFGDSTNEQFF
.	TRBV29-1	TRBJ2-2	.	TGCAGCGTGCGCCCGGCGCTGTTGGCCGGGGAGCTGTTTTTT	CSVRPALLAGELFF
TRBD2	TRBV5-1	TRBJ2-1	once	TGCGCCAGCAGCTTGGTTCTCCCAGCGGGAGGGCATGAGCAGTTCTTC	CASSLVLPAGGHEQFF
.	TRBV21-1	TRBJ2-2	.	TGTGCCAGCAGCAAATTCTGGCGGAACACCGGGGAGCTGTTTTTT	CASSKFWRNTGELFF
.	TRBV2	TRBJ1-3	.	TGTGCCAGCAGGAACAGGTCCTACTCTGGAAACACCATATATTTT	CASRNRSYSGNTIYF
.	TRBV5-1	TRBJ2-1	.	TGCGCCAGCTCTCCGCTTTACTGGACTCGACTGTTCTTC	CASSPLYWTRLFF
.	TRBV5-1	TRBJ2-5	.	TGCGCCAGCAGCTTCCTTGACAGACAAGAGACCCAGTACTTC	CASSFLDRQETQYF
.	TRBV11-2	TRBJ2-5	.	TGTGCCAGCAGCTTAGACCGACATTCAAACAGGGCCCAAGAGACCCAGTACTTC	CASSLDRHSNRAQETQYF
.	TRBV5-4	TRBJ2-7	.	TGTGCCAGCGGCTTGGGGACTCAATCCTACGAGCAGTACTTC	CASGLGTQSYEQYF
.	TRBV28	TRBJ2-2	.	TGTGCCAGCAGTTCCCCAAGTCGGTCCGGGGAGCTGTTTTTT	CASSSPSRSGELFF
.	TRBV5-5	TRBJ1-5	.	TGTGCCAGCAGGCGGAGTTGGGGATCAGGTCAGCCCCAGCATTTT	CASRRSWGSGQPQHF
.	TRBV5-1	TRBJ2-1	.	TGCGCCAGCAGTTCTCAGGGGCTAAATGAGCAGTTCTTC	CASSSQGLNEQFF
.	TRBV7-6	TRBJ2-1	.	TGTGCCAGCAGCGCCACTTCAACCTACAATGAGCAGTTCTTC	CASSATSTYNEQFF
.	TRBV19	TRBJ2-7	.	TGTGCCAGTAGTACGGGAGTAGGAATTTACTACGAGCAGTACTTC	CASSTGVGIYYEQYF
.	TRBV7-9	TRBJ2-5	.	TGTGCCAGCAGCTCTAGCCAACACAGGGAGACCCAGTACTTC	CASSSSQHRETQYF
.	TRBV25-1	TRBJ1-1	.	TGTGCCAGCAGTGAATCCGTGGGGGGTACGCACACTGAAGCTTTCTTT	CASSESVGGTHTEAFF
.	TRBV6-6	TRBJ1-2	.	TGTGCCAGCAGTTACTCACGGGAAAGCTATGGCTACACCTTC	CASSYSRESYGYTF
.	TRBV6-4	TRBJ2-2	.	TGTGCCAGCAGTGACCGGGCGAACACCGGGGAGCTGTTTTTT	CASSDRANTGELFF
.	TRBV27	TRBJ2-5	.	TGTGCCAGCAGTCCCCGAGAGGGTGGGACCCAGTACTTC	CASSPREGGTQYF
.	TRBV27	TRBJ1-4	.	TGTGCCAGCAGTTCGGCCTGGGGCCCTTTTAATGAAAAACTGTTTTTT	CASSSAWGPFNEKLFF
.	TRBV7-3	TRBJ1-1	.	TGTGCCAGCAGCTTTAGGGCTAACACTGAAGCTTTCTTT	CASSFRANTEAFF
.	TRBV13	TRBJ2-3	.	TGTGCCAGCAGCCTGAATCAGGGTCTAAGGGCCAGGGGCACAGATACGCAGTATTTT	CASSLNQGLRARGTDTQYF
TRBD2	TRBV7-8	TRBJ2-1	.	TGTGCCAGCAGCTTAGTGGGAAGCGGGAGGAATGAGCAGTTCTTC	CASSLVGSGRNEQFF
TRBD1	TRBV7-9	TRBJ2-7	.	TGTGCCAGTTCCGGACAGGGTCTTAACGAGCAGTACTTC	CASSGQGLNEQYF
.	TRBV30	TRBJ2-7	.	TGTGCCTGGAGTGTATCAGGGGGGCACGAGCAGTACTTC	CAWSVSGGHEQYF
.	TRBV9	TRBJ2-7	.	TGTGCCAGCAGCGTAGCCCCAGGGGTCCCCGCGACTAACTCCTACGAGCAGTACTTC	CASSVAPGVPATNSYEQYF
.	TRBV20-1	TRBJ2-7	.	TGCAGTGCAACAGGTGCCTACGAGCAGTACTTC	CSATGAYEQYF
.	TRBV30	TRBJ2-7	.	TGTGCCTGGAGTGGATCAGGGGTTCCCTACGAGCAGTACTTC	CAWSGSGVPYEQYF
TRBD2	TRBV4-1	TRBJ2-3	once	TGCGCCAGCAGCCAGATATCCTTTATAGCGGGAGGGCCCACAGATACGCAGTATTTT	CASSQISFIAGGPTDTQYF
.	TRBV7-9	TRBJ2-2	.	TGTGCCAGCTCATGGGACACCGGGGAGCTGTTTTTT	CASSWDTGELFF
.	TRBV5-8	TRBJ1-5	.	TGTGCCAGCAGCTTGACGAGGCAGCCCCAGCATTTT	CASSLTRQPQHF
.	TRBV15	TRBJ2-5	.	TGTGCCACCAGCGCTAATCAGGGGATTATCGAGACCCAGTACTTC	CATSANQGIIETQYF
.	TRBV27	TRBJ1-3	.	TGTGCCAGCAGTTTCGGTGTAGGGAACACCATATATTTT	CASSFGVGNTIYF
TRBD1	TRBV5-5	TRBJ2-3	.	TGTGCCAGCAGCCTGGGACAGGGGGGAGATACGCAGTATTTT	CASSLGQGGDTQYF
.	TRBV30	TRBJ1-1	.	TGTGCCTGGAGTAGGAAGGGGGGGACTGAAGCTTTCTTT	CAWSRKGGTEAFF
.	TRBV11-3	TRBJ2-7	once	TGTGCCAGCAGCTTGGGCGTTTCCTACGAGCAGTACTTC	CASSLGVSYEQYF
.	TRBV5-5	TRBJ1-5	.	TGTGCCAGCAGCTTGAACAGCAATCAGCCCCAGCATTTT	CASSLNSNQPQHF
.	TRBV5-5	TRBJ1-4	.	TGTGCCAGCAGCTTAGGGTTAACTAATGAAAAACTGTTTTTT	CASSLGLTNEKLFF
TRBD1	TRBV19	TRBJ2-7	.	TGTGCCAGTAGGGACAGGGCTGGGGGCTACGAGCAGTACTTC	CASRDRAGGYEQYF
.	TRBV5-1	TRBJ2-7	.	TGCGCCAGCAGCTTGACGGGAGTTATCTCCTACGAGCAGTACTTC	CASSLTGVISYEQYF
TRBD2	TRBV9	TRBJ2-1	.	TGTGCCAGCAGCGTAGCCCCACTAGCGGGACTCCCGGGCTGGTACAATGAGCAGTTCTTC	CASSVAPLAGLPGWYNEQFF
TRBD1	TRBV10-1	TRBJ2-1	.	TGCGCCAGCAGTGAGTTGACAGGGGGCAAGAATGAGCAGTTCTTC	CASSELTGGKNEQFF
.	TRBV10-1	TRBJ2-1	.	TGCGCCAGCTCCTACAATGAGCAGTTCTTC	CASSYNEQFF
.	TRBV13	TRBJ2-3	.	TGTGCCAGCAGCCTTCGGCCCCTCCCAGATACGCAGTATTTT	CASSLRPLPDTQYF
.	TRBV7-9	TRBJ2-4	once	TGTGCCAGCAGCTTAGATGGCAGCAGGATAAACATTCAGTACTTC	CASSLDGSRINIQYF
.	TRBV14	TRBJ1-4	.	TGTGCCAGCAGCCAAGAGGGGAGCCCAAATGAAAAACTGTTTTTT	CASSQEGSPNEKLFF
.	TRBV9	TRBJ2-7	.	TGTGCCAGCAGCGTAGATGCGGGATTTCCCTACGAGCAGTACTTC	CASSVDAGFPYEQYF
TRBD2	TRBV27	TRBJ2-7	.	TGTGCCAGCAGTTCGGGAGGGAGGCCCTACGAGCAGTACTTC	CASSSGGRPYEQYF
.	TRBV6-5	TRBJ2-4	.	TGTGCCAGCAGTTACGGTTGGAGTGAGGACATTCAGTACTTC	CASSYGWSEDIQYF
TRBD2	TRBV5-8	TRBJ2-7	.	TGTGCCAGCAGCTTGGGGAGTGAGGGACTAGCGGGGATCTACGAGCAGTACTTC	CASSLGSEGLAGIYEQYF
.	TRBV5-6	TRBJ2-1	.	TGTGCCAGCAGCTTCTCCGGGCGCAATGAGCAGTTCTTC	CASSFSGRNEQFF
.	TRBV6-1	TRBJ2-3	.	TGTGCCAGCAGTGATCGCAGGGTAGCCCTCACAGATACGCAGTATTTT	CASSDRRVALTDTQYF
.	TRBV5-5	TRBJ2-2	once	TGTGCCAGCAGCTGGACGAAAATACAGGGTATCGGGGAGCTGTTTTTT	CASSWTKIQGIGELFF
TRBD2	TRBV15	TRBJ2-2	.	TGTGCCACCAGCAGAGTAGCGGGAGGTACCGGGGAGCTGTTTTTT	CATSRVAGGTGELFF
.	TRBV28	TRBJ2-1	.	TGTGCCAGCAGTGACCGGACTATTTGGGATGAGCAGTTCTTC	CASSDRTIWDEQFF
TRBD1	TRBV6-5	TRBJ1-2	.	TGTGCCAGCACCCCGACAGGGGGCATCTATGGCTACACCTTC	CASTPTGGIYGYTF
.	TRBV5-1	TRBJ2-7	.	TGCGCCAGCAGCTTGGAATGGAACGAGCAGTACTTC	CASSLEWNEQYF